The entry below describes one TCR beta chain. The sample belongs to a study of shared clonotypes between healthy human individuals. Germline assignment: CDR1 MNHEY and CDR2 SMNVEV (reference sequence). The CDR3 totals 17 residues. Germline trimming cut 3 bases from V and 8 bases from J; bases unmatched to any gene: 16. Sequencing was performed with immunoSEQ multiplex PCR; in TCRdb, only in-frame clones are kept and a portion is missing. The data hold about 470,000 clones, with roughly three quarters observed a single time. The chain joins TRBV27 to TRBJ2-1, with TRBD2 matching over 7 bases. The sample consisted of PBMCs. This TCR was recovered from a middle-aged woman in good health. Some clones in this sample may be carry-over from other donors' samples. CDR3 residues: CASSFFPRDYIHYEQFF. CDR3 DNA sequence: TGTGCCAGCAGTTTCTTCCCCCGGGACTACATACATTATGAGCAGTTCTTC.